This T cell receptor beta chain was retrieved from a study of T cells in narcolepsy. Libraries were prepared by immunoSEQ multiplex PCR; TCRdb keeps only in-frame clonotypes and omits some of them. The sample includes tens of thousands of clones, about nine tenths of them seen just once. Germline lookup yields CDR1 LGHNA and CDR2 YSLEER. With 1 base removed from V and 7 bases from J, the gap between germline ends came to 11 bases. The CDR3 spans 13 residues. The chain carries TRBV4-3 and TRBJ2-7; tentative D call: TRBD2 (5 bases). What was sequenced was CD45RA- memory CD4+ T cells from PBMCs. This receptor was identified in a human donor with narcolepsy. The CDR3 DNA reads TGCGCCAGCAGCCAAGCTAGCCAGCTGGAGCAGTACTTC. Protein sequence: CASSQASQLEQYF.